Reported below is one TCR beta chain. Its antigen is not known. Described time point: baseline, week 1 (first vaccination visit). Treatment defined: pre-vaccination baseline after standard-of-care therapy. These data originate in a study of a mutant IDH1 vaccine in newly diagnosed glioma. Points from the study as a whole: Pseudoprogression apparently tracked independently of changes in top peripheral T cell clonotypes. Of all patients, 85% to 95% showed vaccine-induced immune responses.

The length of the CDR3 is 15 residues. CDR1 and CDR2 from the germline V gene are MNHEY and SVGAGI. The V and J ends lost 6 bases and 0 bases respectively, with 12 bases between them. Here immunoSEQ multiplex PCR was the method, and the copy in TCRdb shows in-frame clones only, minus some. The table shows 23,000 or so clones, with about 92% occurring only once. Sequencing was performed on PBMCs, taken from a glioma patient treated with radiotherapy, temozolomide or both. This chain links TRBV6-5 with TRBJ1-3; D is possibly TRBD1 (5 bases). This TCR derives from a man aged 40-50 years with glioma. Here the CDR3 DNA reads TGTGCCAGCAGACCCCAAGGGGCCTCTGGAAACACCATATATTTT. Encoded protein: CASRPQGASGNTIYF.